One and the same sample provided the 22 T cell receptor beta chains below, sequenced in a study of CD8 T cells in ankylosing spondylitis. No antigen has been identified for these receptors. Overall study findings and caveats: Typical of ankylosing spondylitis blood, it appeared, was a TCR beta motif of roughly eight highly homologous variants.

Via MiXCR, TCRdb re-called the 5' RACE reads, giving one row per CDR3 protein. Here the sample spans 750,000 to 850,000 distinct CDR3 sequences, about 11% being singletons. What was sequenced was blood, either unsorted or a sorted T cell fraction (not recorded which). The receptors here all came from a male donor with ankylosing spondylitis.

This clonotype was counted only a few times. The V and J genes are TRBV5-1 and TRBJ1-2; TRBD1 is a possible D gene (6 bases). CDR3 length: 15 amino acids. V gave up 5 bases and J gave up 5 bases, with 19 bases separating them. In germline, CDR1 is SGHRS, CDR2 YFSETQ. CDR3 coding DNA: TGCGCCAGCAGACAAACCGGGACACGGATATATGGCTACACCTTC. Its protein is CASRQTGTRIYGYTF.

This clonotype was counted a few times. V usage is TRBV7-9 and J usage is TRBJ2-1, with 8 bases fitting TRBD2. The germline gives CDR1 SEHNR, CDR2 FQNEAQ (reference sequence). With 2 bases clipped from V and 7 bases from J, the junction kept 10 bases outside the gene matches. The CDR3 sequence is 16 residues long. In nucleotides, the CDR3 is TGTGCCAGCAGCTTATATTTGCGGGAGGTCGGGAATGAGCAGTTCTTC. Amino acid sequence: CASSLYLREVGNEQFF.

V usage is TRBV30 and J usage is TRBJ1-1; D unclear. Germline values: CDR1 GTSNPN, CDR2 SVGIG (reference sequence). V was trimmed by 2 bases and J by 1 base, leaving 8 bases between them. This CDR3 is built from 13 residues. In DNA, the CDR3 is TGTGCCTGGAGTATCAATCGGAACACTGAAGCTTTCTTT. Translation: CAWSINRNTEAFF.

This clonotype has a handful of counts. The rearrangement joins TRBV28 to TRBJ2-7; D is perhaps TRBD1 or TRBD2 (5 bases each). Germline V gene data show CDR1 as MDHEN and CDR2 as SYDVKM. The CDR3 covers 15 residues. The V end was cut by 5 bases, the J end by 5 bases, with 19 bases between. DNA for the CDR3: TGTGCCAGCAGTCTTATACACACCGGGGACGACGAGCAGTACTTC. This sequence encodes CASSLIHTGDDEQYF.

The CDR3 loop is CSVAGGRYNEQFF. CDR3 DNA: TGCAGTGTGGCGGGGGGGCGGTACAATGAGCAGTTCTTC. The chain links TRBV20-1 to TRBJ2-1; 9 bases are shared with TRBD2. V was pared by 7 bases and J by 4 bases, with 5 bases of the junction left unmatched. Germline CDR1 reads DFQATT; CDR2 reads SNEGSKA (reference sequence). This CDR3 comprises 13 residues.

This clonotype came up a few times. The V and J genes are TRBV20-1 and TRBJ1-1, with D tentatively TRBD1 (5 bases). From germline, CDR1 is DFQATT and CDR2 SNEGSKA (reference sequence). V lost 1 base to trimming and J lost 3 bases, with 6 bases between them. This CDR3 contains 12 residues. The CDR3: CSARGGDTEAFF. CDR3 nucleotide sequence: TGCAGTGCTAGAGGAGGGGACACTGAAGCTTTCTTT.

In its sample, this clonotype was seen many times. This chain links TRBV7-2 with TRBJ2-3; D call uncertain. CDR3 length: 15 residues. Trimming took 0 bases from V and 3 from J, leaving 10 bases between them. Germline V gene sequence: CDR1 SGHTA, CDR2 FQGNSA. This chain's CDR3 is CASSLAGIGTDTQYF. For the CDR3, the DNA is TGTGCCAGCAGCTTAGCAGGGATTGGAACAGATACGCAGTATTTT.

The chain combines TRBV10-3 with TRBJ2-2, with D perhaps TRBD1 or TRBD2 (6 bases each). The V end lost 4 bases, the J end lost 4 bases, and 10 bases lay between the germline ends. The CDR3 spans 14 residues. Germline V gene sequence: CDR1 ENHRY, CDR2 SYGVKD. The CDR3 loop reads CAISGGGGTGELFF. For the CDR3, the DNA is TGTGCCATCAGTGGAGGAGGGGGCACCGGGGAGCTGTTTTTT.

This clonotype was seen repeatedly, ten times or more. The V gene is TRBV7-2, the J gene TRBJ2-2; D call uncertain. Germline CDR1 and CDR2: SGHTA and FQGNSA. V lost 7 bases to trimming and J lost 5 bases, with 11 bases between them. This CDR3 has 13 amino acids. Here the CDR3 reads CASTPLTTGELFF. CDR3 in DNA: TGTGCCAGCACCCCCTTAACGACCGGGGAGCTGTTTTTT. Based on the CDR3 plus reference TRBV7-2 and TRBJ2-2, the full variable domain is GAGVSQSPSNKVTEKGKDVELRCDPISGHTALYWYRQSLGQGLEFLIYFQGNSAPDKSGLPSDRFSAERTGGSVSTLTIQRTQQEDSAVYLCASTPLTTGELFFGEGSRLTVL.

V and J are TRBV11-3 and TRBJ2-1; tentatively, D is TRBD2 (7 bases). V was clipped by 5 bases and J by 4 bases, with 15 bases between them. This CDR3 is built from 15 residues. Germline CDR1 is SGHNT and CDR2 is YENEEA. CDR3 nucleotides: TGTGCCAGCAGCCATTGGGGGGGGGCTTACAATGAGCAGTTCTTC. Its protein product is CASSHWGGAYNEQFF.

This clonotype showed up many times. The V and J genes are TRBV7-2 and TRBJ2-3, with TRBD2 as a possible D gene (5 bases). Germline CDR1 reads SGHTA; CDR2 reads FQGNSA. V gave up 5 bases and J gave up 6 bases, with 12 bases separating them. CDR3 size: 13 residues. CDR3 sequence reads: CASSREEEDTQYF. CDR3 DNA: TGTGCCAGCAGCCGAGAGGAGGAGGATACGCAGTATTTT.

The genes are TRBV6-1 and TRBJ2-3, with 7 bases lining up with TRBD2. Per the germline V gene, CDR1 is MNHNS and CDR2 is SASEGT. The length of the CDR3 is 14 residues. With 4 bases clipped from V and 8 bases from J, the junction kept 9 bases outside the gene matches. CDR3 amino acids: CASSVGGVVGTQYF. For the CDR3, the DNA is TGTGCCAGCAGTGTGGGAGGGGTGGTGGGTACGCAGTATTTT.

V gene TRBV9 combines with J gene TRBJ1-4, with 7 bases aligning to TRBD1. The germline V gene encodes CDR1 SGDLS and CDR2 YYNGEE. The J segment lost 7 bases and the V segment lost 4 bases, leaving 7 bases of the junction unmatched. The length of the CDR3 is 14 residues. CDR3 protein: CASSPPGTAEKLFF. The CDR3, as DNA: TGTGCCAGCAGCCCCCCTGGGACAGCTGAAAAACTGTTTTTT.

The chain links TRBV4-3 to TRBJ1-1, with D uncertain. The germline V gene has CDR1 LGHNA and CDR2 YSLEER. The CDR3 loop spans 17 amino acids. Trimming stripped 0 bases from V and 1 base from J, with 15 bases between. In DNA form, the CDR3 reads TGCGCCAGCAGCCAAGATCTTGTCCACGGGAGGAACACTGAAGCTTTCTTT. Translation: CASSQDLVHGRNTEAFF.

The chain uses TRBV5-1 and TRBJ1-2, with D hard to call. Germline CDR1 reads SGHRS; CDR2 reads YFSETQ. The CDR3 is made up of 14 amino acids. Trimming cost V 1 base and J 4 bases, with 11 bases left between them. The CDR3 nucleotides are TGCGCCAGCAGCTTGTTATCACCCACCTATGGCTACACCTTC. Its protein product is CASSLLSPTYGYTF.

Worth noting for this clonotype: This may be a read error, as it is one base from a much larger clone. This CDR3 is CASSYSSLYGNTF. In DNA, the CDR3 is TGTGCCAGCAGTTACTCGAGCCTCTATGGCAACACCTTC. The chain carries TRBV6-5 and TRBJ1-2; D unclear. Germline V gene lookup returns CDR1 MNHEY and CDR2 SVGAGI. This CDR3 has 13 residues.

This clonotype has a handful of counts. V gene TRBV7-9 combines with J gene TRBJ2-7; TRBD2 might be the D (7 bases). CDR1 and CDR2 (germline): SEHNR, FQNEAQ (reference sequence). The CDR3 is 16 residues long. Trimming left V 5 bases short and J 2 bases short, with 19 bases between. CDR3 amino acids: CASSPARGGGAYEQYF. As DNA, the CDR3 is TGTGCCAGCAGCCCAGCCCGAGGGGGGGGAGCCTACGAGCAGTACTTC.

The chain carries TRBV20-1 and TRBJ1-1; no clear D. With 5 bases removed from V and 1 base from J, the gap between germline ends came to 14 bases. This CDR3 is 14 amino acids long. Germline CDR1 and CDR2: DFQATT and SNEGSKA (reference sequence). The CDR3 DNA reads as TGCAGTGCTGTAGACCGTATAAAGAACACTGAAGCTTTCTTT. This codes for CSAVDRIKNTEAFF.

This chain uses TRBV5-1 with TRBJ2-2; 9 bases are shared with TRBD1. The trim removed 4 bases at V and 6 bases at J, leaving 10 bases unmatched. The CDR3 runs 16 residues. CDR1 SGHRS and CDR2 YFSETQ come from the germline V gene. The CDR3 loop reads CASSPQTGGASGELFF. CDR3 in DNA: TGCGCCAGCAGCCCGCAAACAGGGGGCGCATCCGGGGAGCTGTTTTTT.

V is TRBV9 and J is TRBJ1-1; a possible D gene is TRBD1 (5 bases). This CDR3 comprises 16 residues. Germline CDR1 reads SGDLS; CDR2 reads YYNGEE. V lost 2 bases and J lost 0, with 14 bases in between. The CDR3 loop is CASSVGPTGMNTEAFF. The DNA for the CDR3 is TGTGCCAGCAGCGTGGGGCCGACGGGAATGAACACTGAAGCTTTCTTT.

A few counts support this clonotype. Germline is not matched at one junction end, which may reflect a read error. V is TRBV10-3 and J is TRBJ1-2, with D possibly being TRBD1 (6 bases). This CDR3 is 11 amino acids long. The germline gives CDR1 ENHRY, CDR2 SYGVKD. CDR3 residues: CAISDLGASDF. CDR3 sequence (DNA): TGTGCCATCAGTGATTTGGGGGCGTCGGACTTC.

The V call is TRBV30, the J call TRBJ1-2; the D is unclear. The CDR3 length is 11 residues. V lost 4 bases and J 8 bases, leaving 11 bases between the germline ends. CDR1 and CDR2 from the germline V gene are GTSNPN and SVGIG (reference sequence). CDR3 DNA sequence: TGTGCCTGGAAATTTCTTGAAGGCTACACCTTC. It translates to CAWKFLEGYTF.